One T cell receptor beta chain is described in this entry. The CDR3 is made up of 20 amino acids. The germline V gene encodes CDR1 WNHNN and CDR2 SYGVQD (reference sequence). After removal of 4 bases from V and 9 bases from J, the junction contained 23 bases not matched to a gene. This record belongs to a study of blood T cell repertoires in COVID-19. Original processing notes: It was from reference gene primer amplification that nucleated cell counts were estimated. Sequenced by immunoSEQ multiplex PCR; TCRdb stores in-frame clones only, minus some. V and J calls and clone size are given by that table; D and trimming were obtained from the DNA. The data hold some 200,000 clones, with about 80% observed a single time.

Material for sequencing was peripheral blood. This sequence originates from a woman of 80 years or more with COVID-19, enrolled during active disease. The chain uses TRBV10-1 and TRBJ2-1, with 11 bases aligning to TRBD2. For the CDR3, the DNA is TGCGCCAGCAGTGGGAGACTAGCGGGGAGGGAGGGAGAGGGTTCACGTGAGCAGTTCTTC. This codes for CASSGRLAGREGEGSREQFF.